This paragraph reports one T cell receptor (beta chain). Its cognate antigen is unknown. The V gene lost 0 bases and the J gene lost 4 bases, with 5 bases spanning the gap. The germline gives CDR1 SGHKS, CDR2 YYEKEE (reference sequence). This CDR3 region has 13 residues. The source of the sample is a study of cytomegalovirus exposure and HLA in healthy donors. Study-level points and caveats: Available immune exposure information covered CMV serostatus only.

Donors sampled were nominally healthy, though unrecorded immune exposures were likely. The PCR ran on 60 Vbeta and 13 Jbeta primers. TCRdb keeps only in-frame clones here, not all; method: immunoSEQ multiplex PCR. The sample includes 150,000 to 200,000 clones, approximately 70% of them seen just once. This chain connects TRBV5-5 to TRBJ1-5; D is uncertain. The sequenced sample was PBMCs. The TCR sequence derives from a woman aged 25 to 39 in good health and CMV-seronegative. Here the CDR3 DNA reads TGTGCCAGCAGCTTGGCGGGGAATCAGCCCCAGCATTTT. Its protein is CASSLAGNQPQHF.